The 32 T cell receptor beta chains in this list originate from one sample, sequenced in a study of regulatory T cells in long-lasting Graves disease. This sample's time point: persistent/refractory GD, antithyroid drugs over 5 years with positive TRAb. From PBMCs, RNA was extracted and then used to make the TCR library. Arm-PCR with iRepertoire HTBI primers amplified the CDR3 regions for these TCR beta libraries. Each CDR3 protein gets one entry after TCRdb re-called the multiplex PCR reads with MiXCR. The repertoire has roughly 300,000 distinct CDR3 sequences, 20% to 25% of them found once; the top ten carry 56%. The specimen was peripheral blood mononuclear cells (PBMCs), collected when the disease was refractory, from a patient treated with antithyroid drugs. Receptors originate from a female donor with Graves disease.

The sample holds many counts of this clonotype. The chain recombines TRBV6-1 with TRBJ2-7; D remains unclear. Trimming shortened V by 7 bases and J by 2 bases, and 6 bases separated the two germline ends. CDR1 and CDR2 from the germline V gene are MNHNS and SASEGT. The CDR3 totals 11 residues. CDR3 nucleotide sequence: TGTGCCAGCAACCAAGCCTACGAGCAGTACTTC. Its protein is CASNQAYEQYF.

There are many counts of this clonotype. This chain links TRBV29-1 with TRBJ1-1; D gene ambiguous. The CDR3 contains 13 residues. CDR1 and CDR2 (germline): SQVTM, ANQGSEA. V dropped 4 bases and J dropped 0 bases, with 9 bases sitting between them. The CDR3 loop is CSVGAGMNTEAFF. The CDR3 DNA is TGCAGCGTTGGGGCGGGCATGAACACTGAAGCTTTCTTT.

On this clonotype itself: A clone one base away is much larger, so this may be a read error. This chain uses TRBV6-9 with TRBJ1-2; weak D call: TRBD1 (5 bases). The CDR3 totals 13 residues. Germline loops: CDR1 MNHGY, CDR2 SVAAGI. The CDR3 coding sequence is TGTGCCGGCAGTTACAAGGGGTACTATGGCTACACCTTC. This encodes CAGSYKGYYGYTF.

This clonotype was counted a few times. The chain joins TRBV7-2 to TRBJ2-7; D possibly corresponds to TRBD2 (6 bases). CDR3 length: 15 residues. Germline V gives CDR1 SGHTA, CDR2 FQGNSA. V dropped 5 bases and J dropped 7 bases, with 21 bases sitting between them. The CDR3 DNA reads TGTGCCAGCAGCCAAAGCGGGTATCCGGACTGGGAGCAGTACTTC. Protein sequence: CASSQSGYPDWEQYF.

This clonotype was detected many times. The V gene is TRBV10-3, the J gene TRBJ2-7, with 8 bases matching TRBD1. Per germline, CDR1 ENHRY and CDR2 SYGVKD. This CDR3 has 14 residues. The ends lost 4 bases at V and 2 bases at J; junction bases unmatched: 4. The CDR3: CAISALQGAYEQYF. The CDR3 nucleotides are TGTGCCATCAGTGCGTTACAGGGGGCCTACGAGCAGTACTTC.

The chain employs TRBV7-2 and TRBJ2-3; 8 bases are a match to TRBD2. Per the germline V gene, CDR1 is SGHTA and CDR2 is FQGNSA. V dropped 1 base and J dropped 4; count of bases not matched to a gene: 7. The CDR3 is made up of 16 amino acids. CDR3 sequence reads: CASSLEGAGAADTQYF. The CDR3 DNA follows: TGTGCCAGCAGCTTAGAGGGAGCGGGAGCAGCAGATACGCAGTATTTT.

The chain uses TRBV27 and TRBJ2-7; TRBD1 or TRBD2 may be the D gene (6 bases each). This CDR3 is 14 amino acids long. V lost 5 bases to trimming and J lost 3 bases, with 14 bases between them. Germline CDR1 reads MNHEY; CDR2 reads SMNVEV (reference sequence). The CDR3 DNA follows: TGTGCCAGCAGTCTTAGGGGGGCCAACTACGAGCAGTACTTC. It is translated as CASSLRGANYEQYF.

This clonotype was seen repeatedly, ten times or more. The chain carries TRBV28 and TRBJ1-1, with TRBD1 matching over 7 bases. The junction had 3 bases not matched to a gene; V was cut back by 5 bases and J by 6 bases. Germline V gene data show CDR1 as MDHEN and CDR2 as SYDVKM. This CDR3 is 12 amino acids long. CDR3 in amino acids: CASSEQGSEAFF. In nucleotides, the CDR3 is TGTGCCAGCAGTGAACAGGGGTCTGAAGCTTTCTTT.

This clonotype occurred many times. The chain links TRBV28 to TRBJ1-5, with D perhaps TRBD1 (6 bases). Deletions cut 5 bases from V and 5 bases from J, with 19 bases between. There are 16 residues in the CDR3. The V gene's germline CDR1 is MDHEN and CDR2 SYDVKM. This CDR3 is CASSEGVWVPDQPQHF. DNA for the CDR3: TGTGCCAGCAGTGAGGGGGTTTGGGTCCCAGATCAGCCCCAGCATTTT.

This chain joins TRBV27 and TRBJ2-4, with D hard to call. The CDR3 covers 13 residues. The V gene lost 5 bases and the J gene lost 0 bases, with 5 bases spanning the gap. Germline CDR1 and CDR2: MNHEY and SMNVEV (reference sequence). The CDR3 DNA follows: TGTGCCAGCAGTCCCTTAGCCAAAAACATTCAGTACTTC. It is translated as CASSPLAKNIQYF.

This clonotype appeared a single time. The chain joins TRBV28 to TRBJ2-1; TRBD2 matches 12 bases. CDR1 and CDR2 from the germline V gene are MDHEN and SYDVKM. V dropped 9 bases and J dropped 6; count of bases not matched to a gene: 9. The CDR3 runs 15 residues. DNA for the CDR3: TGTGCCAGTGAAGCTAGCGGGAGGGTACGCAATGAGCAGTTCTTC. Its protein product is CASEASGRVRNEQFF.

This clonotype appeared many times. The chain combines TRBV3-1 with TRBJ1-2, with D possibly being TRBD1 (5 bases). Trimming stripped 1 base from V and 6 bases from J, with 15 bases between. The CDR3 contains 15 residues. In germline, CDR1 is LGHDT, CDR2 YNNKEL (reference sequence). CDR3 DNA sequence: TGTGCCAGCAGCCAAGTCAGCGGGGCACTAGATGGCTACACCTTC. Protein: CASSQVSGALDGYTF.

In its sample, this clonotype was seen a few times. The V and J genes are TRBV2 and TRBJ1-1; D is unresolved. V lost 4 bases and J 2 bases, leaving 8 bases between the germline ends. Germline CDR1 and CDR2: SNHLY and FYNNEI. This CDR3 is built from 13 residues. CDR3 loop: CASSVNRNTEAFF. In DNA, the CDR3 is TGTGCCAGCAGTGTTAACAGAAACACTGAAGCTTTCTTT. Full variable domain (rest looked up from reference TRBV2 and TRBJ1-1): EPEVTQTPSHQVTQMGQEVILRCVPISNHLYFYWYRQILGQKVEFLVSFYNNEISEKSEIFDDQFSVERPDGSNFTLKIRSTKLEDSAMYFCASSVNRNTEAFFGQGTRLTVV.

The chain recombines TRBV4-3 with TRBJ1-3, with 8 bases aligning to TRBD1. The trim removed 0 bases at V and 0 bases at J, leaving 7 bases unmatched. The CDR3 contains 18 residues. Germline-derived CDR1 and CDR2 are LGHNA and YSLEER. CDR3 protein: CASSQDRGDRISGNTIYF. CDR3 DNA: TGCGCCAGCAGCCAAGATCGGGGGGACAGGATCTCTGGAAACACCATATATTTT.

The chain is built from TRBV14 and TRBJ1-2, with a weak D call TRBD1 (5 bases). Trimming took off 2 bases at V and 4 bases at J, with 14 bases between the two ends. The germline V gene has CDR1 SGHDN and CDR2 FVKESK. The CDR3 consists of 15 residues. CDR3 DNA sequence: TGTGCCAGCAGCCAATTCTCGACAGCAATCTATGGCTACACCTTC. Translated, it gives CASSQFSTAIYGYTF.

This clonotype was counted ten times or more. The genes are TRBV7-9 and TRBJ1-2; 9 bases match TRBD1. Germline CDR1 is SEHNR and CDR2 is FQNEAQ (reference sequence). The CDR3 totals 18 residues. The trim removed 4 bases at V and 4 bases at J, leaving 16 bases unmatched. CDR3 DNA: TGTGCCAGCAGCTCGTTTATGGGACAGGGACCTTTTGGCTATGGCTACACCTTC. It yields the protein CASSSFMGQGPFGYGYTF.

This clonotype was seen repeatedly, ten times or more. The CDR3 sequence is CASSFYFPGQREYYEQYF. In DNA, the CDR3 is TGTGCCAGCAGTTTTTATTTCCCGGGACAAAGAGAGTACTACGAGCAGTACTTC. The J gene is TRBJ2-7, the V gene TRBV12-3 or TRBV12-4, with a weak D call TRBD1 (6 bases). The ends were cut back, 3 bases at V and 3 bases at J, with 24 bases in the middle. There are 18 residues in the CDR3.

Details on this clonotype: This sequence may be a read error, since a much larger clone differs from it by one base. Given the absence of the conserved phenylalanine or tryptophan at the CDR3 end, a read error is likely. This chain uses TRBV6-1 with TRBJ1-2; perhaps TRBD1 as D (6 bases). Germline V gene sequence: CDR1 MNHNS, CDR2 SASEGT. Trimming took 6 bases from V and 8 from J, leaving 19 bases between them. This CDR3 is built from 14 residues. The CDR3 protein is CASSSTAGARGYTL. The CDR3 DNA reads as TGTGCCAGCAGCTCTACGGCAGGGGCTCGAGGCTACACCCTC.

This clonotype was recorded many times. The CDR3 here is CASAGGGEETQYF. The CDR3 DNA sequence: TGTGCCAGCGCAGGGGGGGGAGAAGAGACCCAGTACTTC. The chain has TRBV7-2 and TRBJ2-5, with D perhaps being TRBD1 or TRBD2 (7 bases each). The CDR3 runs to 13 residues. V was trimmed by 8 bases and J by 3 bases, leaving 13 bases between them. Germline loops: CDR1 SGHTA, CDR2 FQGNSA.

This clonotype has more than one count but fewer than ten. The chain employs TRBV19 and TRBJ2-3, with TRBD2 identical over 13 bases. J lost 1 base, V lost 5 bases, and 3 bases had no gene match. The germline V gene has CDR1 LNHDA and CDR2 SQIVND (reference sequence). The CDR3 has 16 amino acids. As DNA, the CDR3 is TGTGCCAGTAGTTCCGGGACTAGCGGGGGCACAGATACGCAGTATTTT. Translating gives CASSSGTSGGTDTQYF.

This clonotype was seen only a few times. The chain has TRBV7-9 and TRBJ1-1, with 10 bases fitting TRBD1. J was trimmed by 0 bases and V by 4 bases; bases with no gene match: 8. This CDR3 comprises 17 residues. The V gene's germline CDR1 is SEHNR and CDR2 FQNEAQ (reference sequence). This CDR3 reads CASSSPRDRGLNTEAFF. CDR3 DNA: TGTGCCAGCAGCTCTCCGCGGGACAGGGGACTGAACACTGAAGCTTTCTTT.

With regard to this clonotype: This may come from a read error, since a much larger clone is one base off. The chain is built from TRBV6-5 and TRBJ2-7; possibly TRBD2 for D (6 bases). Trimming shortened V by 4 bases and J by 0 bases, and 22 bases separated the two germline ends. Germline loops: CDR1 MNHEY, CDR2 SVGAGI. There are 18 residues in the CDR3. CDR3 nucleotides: TGTGCCAGCAGTTGGGATAGCGGTCCGGTGGACCCCTCCTACGAGCAGTACTTC. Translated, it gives CASSWDSGPVDPSYEQYF.

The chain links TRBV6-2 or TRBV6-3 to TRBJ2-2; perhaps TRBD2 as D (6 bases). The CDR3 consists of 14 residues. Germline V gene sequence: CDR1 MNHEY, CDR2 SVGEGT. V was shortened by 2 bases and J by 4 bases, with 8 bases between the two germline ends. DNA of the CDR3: TGTGCCAGCAGTTACGCGGGGTCCACCGGGGAGCTGTTTTTT. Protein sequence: CASSYAGSTGELFF.

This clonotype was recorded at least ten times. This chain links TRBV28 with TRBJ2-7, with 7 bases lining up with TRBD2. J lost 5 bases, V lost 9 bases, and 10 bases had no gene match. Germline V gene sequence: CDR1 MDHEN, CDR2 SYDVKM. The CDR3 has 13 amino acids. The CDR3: CASRVSGGDEQYF. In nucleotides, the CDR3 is TGTGCCAGTAGGGTCAGTGGGGGGGACGAGCAGTACTTC.

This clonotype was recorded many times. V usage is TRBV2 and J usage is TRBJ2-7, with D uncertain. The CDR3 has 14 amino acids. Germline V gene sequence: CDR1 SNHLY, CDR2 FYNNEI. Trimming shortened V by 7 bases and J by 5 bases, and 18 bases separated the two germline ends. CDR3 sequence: CASTMSGITDEQYF. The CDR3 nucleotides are TGTGCCAGCACTATGTCGGGCATAACGGACGAGCAGTACTTC.

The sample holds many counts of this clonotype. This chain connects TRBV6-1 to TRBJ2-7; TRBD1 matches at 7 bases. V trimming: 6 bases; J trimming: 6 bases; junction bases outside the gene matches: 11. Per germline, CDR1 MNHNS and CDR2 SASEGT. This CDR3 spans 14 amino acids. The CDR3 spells CASSIHRGWGEQYF. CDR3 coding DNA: TGTGCCAGCAGCATTCACAGGGGTTGGGGCGAGCAGTACTTC.

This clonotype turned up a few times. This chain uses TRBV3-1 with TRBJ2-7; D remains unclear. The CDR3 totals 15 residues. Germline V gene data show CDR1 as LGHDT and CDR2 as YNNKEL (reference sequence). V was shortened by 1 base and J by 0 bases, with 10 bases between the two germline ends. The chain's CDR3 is CASSQVPLPSYEQYF. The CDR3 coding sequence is TGTGCCAGCAGCCAAGTGCCCCTACCCTCCTACGAGCAGTACTTC.

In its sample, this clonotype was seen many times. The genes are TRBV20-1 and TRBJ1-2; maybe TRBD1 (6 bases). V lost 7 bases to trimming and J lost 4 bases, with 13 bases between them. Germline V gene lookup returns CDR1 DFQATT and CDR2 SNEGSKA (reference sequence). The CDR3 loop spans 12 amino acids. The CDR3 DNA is TGCAGTGTGGGACAAGACTTCTATGGCTACACCTTC. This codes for CSVGQDFYGYTF.

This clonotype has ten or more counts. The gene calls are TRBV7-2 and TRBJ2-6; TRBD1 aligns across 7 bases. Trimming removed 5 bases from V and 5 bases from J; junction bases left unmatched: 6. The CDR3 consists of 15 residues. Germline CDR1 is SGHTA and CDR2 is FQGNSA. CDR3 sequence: CASSVRQGWANVLTF. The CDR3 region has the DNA TGTGCCAGCAGCGTGCGACAGGGTTGGGCCAACGTCCTGACTTTC.

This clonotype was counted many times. CDR3 sequence reads: CASSLSPNSGANVLTF. In nucleotides, the CDR3 is TGTGCCAGCAGCTTGTCCCCAAACTCTGGGGCCAACGTCCTGACTTTC. The V call is TRBV7-3, the J call TRBJ2-6, with D unclear. Germline CDR1 and CDR2: SGHTA and FQGTGA. CDR3 length equals 16 residues. Trimming cost V 3 bases and J 0 bases, with 9 bases left between them. The full variable domain, in which reference TRBV7-3 and TRBJ2-6 provide the parts outside the CDR3, is GAGVSQTPSNKVTEKGKYVELRCDPISGHTALYWYRQSLGQGPEFLIYFQGTGAADDSGLPNDRFFAVRPEGSVSTLKIQRTERGDSAVYLCASSLSPNSGANVLTFGAGSRLTVL.

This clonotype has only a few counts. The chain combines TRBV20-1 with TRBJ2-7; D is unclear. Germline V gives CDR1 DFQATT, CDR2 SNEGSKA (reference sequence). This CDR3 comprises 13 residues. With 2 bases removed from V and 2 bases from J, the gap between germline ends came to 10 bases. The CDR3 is CSARSTRTYEQYF. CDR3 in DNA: TGCAGTGCTAGATCGACACGCACCTACGAGCAGTACTTC.

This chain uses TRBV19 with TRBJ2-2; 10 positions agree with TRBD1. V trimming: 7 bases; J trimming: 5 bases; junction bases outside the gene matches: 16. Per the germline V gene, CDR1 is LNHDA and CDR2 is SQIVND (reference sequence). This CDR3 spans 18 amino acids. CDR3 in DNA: TGTGCCAGTACCCCTTATGGGCTTCCGGGACAGGGGACCGGGGAGCTGTTTTTT. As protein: CASTPYGLPGQGTGELFF.